The 9 T cell receptor beta chains below all came from one sample that was sequenced in a study of blood T cell repertoires in COVID-19. Assay used: immunoSEQ multiplex PCR; TCRdb lists only in-frame clones, some missing. The data contain 75,000 to 80,000 clones, about 85% of them singletons. The sample was peripheral blood. The receptors derive from a human donor in a cohort sampled during active COVID-19.

The gene calls are TRBV7-9 and TRBJ2-5; a weak D match, TRBD1 (6 bases). The V gene lost 4 bases and the J gene lost 1 base, with 7 bases spanning the gap. The CDR3 covers 13 residues. Per germline, CDR1 SEHNR and CDR2 FQNEAQ (reference sequence). The CDR3 is CASSSQGQETQYF. The CDR3 DNA sequence: TGTGCCAGCAGCTCACAGGGCCAAGAGACCCAGTACTTC.

This sequence joins TRBV13 and TRBJ2-3; TRBD2 matches at 9 bases. Germline CDR1 reads PRHDT; CDR2 reads FYEKMQ (reference sequence). V shed 5 bases, J shed 0 bases, and the junction held 6 bases outside the gene matches. There are 16 residues in the CDR3. The CDR3 region has the DNA TGTGCCAGCAGCCTGAAACTAGCGGGCAGCACAGATACGCAGTATTTT. Translation gives CASSLKLAGSTDTQYF.

The rearrangement links TRBV16 to TRBJ1-5; weak D call: TRBD1 (6 bases). The V end lost 7 bases, the J end lost 2 bases, and 15 bases lay between the germline ends. Germline lookup yields CDR1 KGHSY and CDR2 FQNENV. There are 15 residues in the CDR3. Written as DNA, the CDR3 is TGTGCCAGCAACCCGGGGGGCTACCGCAATCAGCCCCAGCATTTT. Protein sequence: CASNPGGYRNQPQHF.

V gene TRBV6-2 or TRBV6-3 combines with J gene TRBJ1-1, with D uncertain. This CDR3 spans 13 amino acids. Trimming stripped 7 bases from V and 2 bases from J, with 11 bases between. Germline V gives CDR1 MNHEY, CDR2 SVGEGT. The chain's CDR3 is CASTPAGNTEAFF. The DNA for the CDR3 is TGTGCCAGCACCCCGGCAGGAAACACTGAAGCTTTCTTT.

This clone was observed a handful of times. The chain combines TRBV6-6 with TRBJ1-2; 7 bases align to TRBD1. CDR1 and CDR2 (germline): MNHNY, SVGAGI (reference sequence). This CDR3 region has 14 residues. Germline trimming cut 7 bases from V and 8 bases from J; bases unmatched to any gene: 13. DNA for the CDR3: TGTGCCAGCAATCTTGGGACAGCCACTCGGGGCTACACCTTC. Protein: CASNLGTATRGYTF.

The rearrangement links TRBV12-3 or TRBV12-4 to TRBJ1-2; maybe TRBD1 (5 bases). V was clipped by 7 bases and J by 4 bases, with 13 bases between them. This CDR3 is 13 amino acids long. In DNA, the CDR3 is TGTGCCAGCACCGGGGGAGGGAGCTATGGCTACACCTTC. This sequence encodes CASTGGGSYGYTF.

This clone appeared a single time. The J gene is TRBJ2-1, the V gene TRBV7-3; D may be TRBD1 (5 bases). V lost 2 bases and J lost 3, with 11 bases in between. Germline lookup yields CDR1 SGHTA and CDR2 FQGTGA. CDR3 length: 15 residues. CDR3 nucleotide sequence: TGTGCCAGCAGCTTACTAGGGGATCGCTACAATGAGCAGTTCTTC. Protein: CASSLLGDRYNEQFF.

This sequence joins TRBV2 and TRBJ2-3; perhaps TRBD1 as D (6 bases). This CDR3 is built from 16 residues. Germline V lookup: CDR1 SNHLY, CDR2 FYNNEI. V was clipped by 5 bases and J by 0 bases, with 15 bases between them. For the CDR3, the DNA is TGTGCCAGCAGTCGGGACACTGGATCTAGCACAGATACGCAGTATTTT. This gives the protein CASSRDTGSSTDTQYF.

The chain links TRBV13 to TRBJ1-4; 9 bases match TRBD1. This CDR3 has 16 residues. V shed 4 bases, J shed 3 bases, and the junction held 6 bases outside the gene matches. The V gene's germline CDR1 is PRHDT and CDR2 FYEKMQ (reference sequence). The CDR3 region is CASSSWTGVSNEKLFF. In DNA, the CDR3 is TGTGCCAGCAGCTCCTGGACAGGGGTATCTAATGAAAAACTGTTTTTT. The full variable domain, its missing parts supplied by reference TRBV13 and TRBJ1-4, is AAGVIQSPRHLIKEKRETATLKCYPIPRHDTVYWYQQGPGQDPQFLISFYEKMQSDKGSIPDRFSAQQFSDYHSELNMSSLELGDSALYFCASSSWTGVSNEKLFFGSGTQLSVL.